This TCR beta chain was obtained from a study of blood T cells in healthy people across ages. It was with a sample-barcoded 5' primer and a J-beta primer mix that a second PCR of about 6 to 11 cycles was run. Each cDNA molecule received a tag from a template-switch adaptor that had 12 random nucleotides. Each CDR3 protein gets one entry after TCRdb re-called the 5' RACE reads with MiXCR. The data show 600,000 to 1,000,000 distinct CDR3 sequences, 20% to 25% seen once. This clonotype was picked up a small number of times. Its specificity is unknown. V was shortened by 1 base and J by 5 bases, with 13 bases between the two germline ends. This CDR3 comprises 15 residues. Germline-derived CDR1 and CDR2 are SGHTA and FQGNSA. General study points: Considered underestimates were the diversity estimates obtained from one million T cells. In older individuals, TCR beta diversity per million T cells was lower, falling roughly linearly with age.

In addition, the sample was reused for a study of T cells of mothers and their children.

The J gene is TRBJ2-3, the V gene TRBV7-2, with D unresolved. The sample comprised blood. This receptor was obtained from a boy aged 5-17 years in good health. CDR3 sequence: CASSLDSRSRDTQYF. CDR3 bases: TGTGCCAGCAGCTTAGATTCCAGATCTCGAGATACGCAGTATTTT.